This TCR beta chain was identified in a study of graft-versus-host responses after intestinal transplantation. Study-level background: All recipients got anti-thymocyte globulin induction, then tacrolimus and steroids for approximately three years.

The method was immunoSEQ multiplex PCR; TCRdb's version includes in-frame clones alone and lacks a portion of them. The sample records tens of thousands of clones, more than 85% being singletons. With 2 bases removed from V and 2 bases from J, the gap between germline ends came to 7 bases. CDR3 length: 15 amino acids. Germline lookup yields CDR1 MNHEY and CDR2 SVGAGI. Remarks on this clone: Antigen specificity is unknown.

This TCR came from a human donor who was the organ donor for an intestinal transplant. The chain has TRBV6-5 and TRBJ2-6; the D is unclear. This material consisted of unstimulated CD8+ T cells sorted from spleen or lymph node cells, taken before transplant. Written as DNA, the CDR3 is TGTGCCAGCAGTTACGGAGCAACTGGGGCCAACGTCCTGACTTTC. It specifies CASSYGATGANVLTF.